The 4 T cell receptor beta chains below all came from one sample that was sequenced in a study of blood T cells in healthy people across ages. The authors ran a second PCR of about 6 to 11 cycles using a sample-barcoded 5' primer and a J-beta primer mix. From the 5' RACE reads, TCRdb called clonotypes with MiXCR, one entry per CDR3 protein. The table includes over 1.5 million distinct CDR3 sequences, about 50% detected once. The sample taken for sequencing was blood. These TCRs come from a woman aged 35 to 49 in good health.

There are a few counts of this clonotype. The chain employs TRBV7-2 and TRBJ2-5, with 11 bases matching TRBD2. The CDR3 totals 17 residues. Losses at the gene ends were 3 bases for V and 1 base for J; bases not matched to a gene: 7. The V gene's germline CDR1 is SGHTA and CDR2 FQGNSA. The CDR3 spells CASSLGRLAGTQETQYF. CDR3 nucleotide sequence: TGTGCCAGCAGCTTGGGCCGACTAGCGGGGACCCAAGAGACCCAGTACTTC. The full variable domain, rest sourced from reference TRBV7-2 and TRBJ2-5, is GAGVSQSPSNKVTEKGKDVELRCDPISGHTALYWYRQSLGQGLEFLIYFQGNSAPDKSGLPSDRFSAERTGGSVSTLTIQRTQQEDSAVYLCASSLGRLAGTQETQYFGPGTRLLVL.

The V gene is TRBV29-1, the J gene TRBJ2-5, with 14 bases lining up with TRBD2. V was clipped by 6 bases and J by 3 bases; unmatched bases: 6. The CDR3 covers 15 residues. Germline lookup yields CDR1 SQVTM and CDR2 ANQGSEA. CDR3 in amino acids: CSVGTSGGPKETQYF. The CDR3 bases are TGCAGCGTGGGGACTAGCGGGGGACCCAAAGAGACCCAGTACTTC.

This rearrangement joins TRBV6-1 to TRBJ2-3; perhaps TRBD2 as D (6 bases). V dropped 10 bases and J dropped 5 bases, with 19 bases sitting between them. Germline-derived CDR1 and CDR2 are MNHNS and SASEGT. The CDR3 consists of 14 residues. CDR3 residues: CATSWDSSGDTQYF. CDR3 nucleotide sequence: TGTGCCACCTCCTGGGACTCTTCCGGAGATACGCAGTATTTT.

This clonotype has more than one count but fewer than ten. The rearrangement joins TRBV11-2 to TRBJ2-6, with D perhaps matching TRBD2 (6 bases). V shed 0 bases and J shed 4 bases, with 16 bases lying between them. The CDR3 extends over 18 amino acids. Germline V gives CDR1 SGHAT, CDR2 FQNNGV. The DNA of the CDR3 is TGTGCCAGCAGCTTAGAACCCCGGGACTGGAGGGGGGCCAACGTCCTGACTTTC. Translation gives CASSLEPRDWRGANVLTF.